This TCR beta chain was sequenced during a study of CD8+CD57+ T cells in acquired aplastic anemia. The wider study: On average, sorted CD4+ and CD8+ cells gave around 3 ug of DNA.

The patients chosen for sequencing had shown expansion of CD8+CD57+ cells (detected by flow cytometry). All patients had severe acquired aplastic anemia. Patients had received no therapy at the time of blood sampling. Profiling of TCR beta VDJ combinations and CDR3 sequences used genomic DNA as template. MiXCR, applied by TCRdb to the reads, yields one record per CDR3 protein. The table shows about 170,000 distinct CDR3 sequences, with around 48% occurring only once. The CDR3 is 15 residues long. CDR1 is SGDLS, CDR2 YYNGEE, per germline. J lost 3 bases, V lost 4 bases, and 7 bases had no gene match. This clonotype appeared once.

The receptor's source is a human donor with aplastic anemia. Sequencing was performed on sorted CD4+, CD8+, or CD8+CD57+ T cells (not recorded which) from PBMCs. The chain uses TRBV9 and TRBJ2-3, with 8 nucleotides matching TRBD1. The CDR3 sequence: CASSLTGDKTDTQYF. CDR3 coding DNA: TGTGCCAGCAGCTTGACAGGGGATAAAACAGATACGCAGTATTTT.